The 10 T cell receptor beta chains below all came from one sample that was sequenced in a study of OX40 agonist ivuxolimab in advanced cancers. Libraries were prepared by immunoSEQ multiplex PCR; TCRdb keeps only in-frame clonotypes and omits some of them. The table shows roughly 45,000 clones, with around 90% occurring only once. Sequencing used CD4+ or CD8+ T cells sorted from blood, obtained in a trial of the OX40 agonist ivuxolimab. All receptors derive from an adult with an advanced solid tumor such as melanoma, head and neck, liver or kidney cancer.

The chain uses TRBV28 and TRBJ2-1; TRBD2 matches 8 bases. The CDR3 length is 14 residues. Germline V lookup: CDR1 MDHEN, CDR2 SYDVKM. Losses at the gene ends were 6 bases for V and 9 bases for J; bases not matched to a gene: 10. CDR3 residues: CASSSQIAGLEQFF. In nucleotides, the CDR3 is TGTGCCAGCAGCTCACAAATAGCGGGACTTGAGCAGTTCTTC.

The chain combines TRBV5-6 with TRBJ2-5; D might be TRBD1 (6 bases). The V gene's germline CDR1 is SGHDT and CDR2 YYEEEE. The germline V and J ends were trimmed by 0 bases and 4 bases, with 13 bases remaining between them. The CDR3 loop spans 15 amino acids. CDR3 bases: TGTGCCAGCAGCTTGGCAGGGGCCCCACGAGAGACCCAGTACTTC. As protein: CASSLAGAPRETQYF.

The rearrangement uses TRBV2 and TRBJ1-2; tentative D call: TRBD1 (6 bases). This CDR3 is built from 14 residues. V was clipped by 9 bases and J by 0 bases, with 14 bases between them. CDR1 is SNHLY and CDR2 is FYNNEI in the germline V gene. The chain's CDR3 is CASLLRTANYGYTF. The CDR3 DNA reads TGTGCCAGTTTACTCCGGACAGCTAACTATGGCTACACCTTC.

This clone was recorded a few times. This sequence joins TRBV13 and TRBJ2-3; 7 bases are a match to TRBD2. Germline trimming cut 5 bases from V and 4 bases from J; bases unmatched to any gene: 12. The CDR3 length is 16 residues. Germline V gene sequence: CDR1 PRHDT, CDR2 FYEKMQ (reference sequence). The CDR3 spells CASSILTSWGPDTQYF. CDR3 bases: TGTGCCAGCAGCATTCTGACTAGCTGGGGTCCAGATACGCAGTATTTT.

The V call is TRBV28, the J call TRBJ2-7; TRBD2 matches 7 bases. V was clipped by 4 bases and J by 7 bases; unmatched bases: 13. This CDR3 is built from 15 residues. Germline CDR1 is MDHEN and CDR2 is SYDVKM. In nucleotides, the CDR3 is TGTGCCAGCAGTTCACCCCCAGGCGGGAGCGTTGAGCAGTACTTC. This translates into CASSSPPGGSVEQYF. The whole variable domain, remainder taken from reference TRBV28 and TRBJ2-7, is DVKVTQSSRYLVKRTGEKVFLECVQDMDHENMFWYRQDPGLGLRLIYFSYDVKMKEKGDIPEGYSVSREKKERFSLILESASTNQTSMYLCASSSPPGGSVEQYFGPGTRLTVT.

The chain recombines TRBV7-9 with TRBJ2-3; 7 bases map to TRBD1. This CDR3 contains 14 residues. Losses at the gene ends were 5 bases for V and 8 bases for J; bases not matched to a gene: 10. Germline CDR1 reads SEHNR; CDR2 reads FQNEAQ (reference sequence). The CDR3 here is CASSARDSFATQYF. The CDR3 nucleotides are TGTGCCAGCAGCGCACGGGACAGTTTCGCTACGCAGTATTTT.

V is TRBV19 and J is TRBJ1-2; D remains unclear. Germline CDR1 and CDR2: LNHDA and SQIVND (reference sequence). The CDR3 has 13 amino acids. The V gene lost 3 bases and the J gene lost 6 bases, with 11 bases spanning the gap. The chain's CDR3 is CASSIGPRDGYTF. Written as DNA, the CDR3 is TGTGCCAGTAGTATTGGTCCCCGGGATGGCTACACCTTC.

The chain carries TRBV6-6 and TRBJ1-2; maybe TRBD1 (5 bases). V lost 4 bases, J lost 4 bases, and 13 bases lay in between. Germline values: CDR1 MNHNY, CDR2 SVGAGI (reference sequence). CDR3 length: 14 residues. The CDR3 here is CASSSRDGIYGYTF. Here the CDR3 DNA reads TGTGCCAGCAGTTCTCGGGACGGAATCTATGGCTACACCTTC.

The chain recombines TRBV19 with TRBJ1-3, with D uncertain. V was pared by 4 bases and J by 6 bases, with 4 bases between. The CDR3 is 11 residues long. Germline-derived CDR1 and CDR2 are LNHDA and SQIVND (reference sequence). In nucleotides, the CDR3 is TGTGCCAGTAGTACCCCAAACACCATATATTTT. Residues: CASSTPNTIYF.

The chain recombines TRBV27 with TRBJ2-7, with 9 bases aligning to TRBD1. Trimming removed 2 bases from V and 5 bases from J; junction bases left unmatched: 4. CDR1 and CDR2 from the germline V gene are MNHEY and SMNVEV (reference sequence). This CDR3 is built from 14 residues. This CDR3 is CASSLGQGQDEQYF. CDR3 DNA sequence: TGTGCCAGCAGTTTAGGACAGGGGCAGGACGAGCAGTACTTC.